This T cell receptor (beta chain) derives from a study of T cells in Graves' hyperthyroidism and ophthalmopathy. General study points: Peripheral blood also featured most of the thyroid clonotypes expanded above 0.001.

Per germline, CDR1 SGDLS and CDR2 YYNGEE. The V and J ends lost 4 bases and 3 bases, in that order; junction bases with no gene match: 9. The CDR3 contains 15 residues. RNA transcripts yielded amplified TCR beta CDR3 regions. First-round RT-PCR targeting the TCR CDR3 was performed with the HTBI primer set. Each CDR3 protein gets one entry after TCRdb re-called the multiplex PCR reads with MiXCR. The data contain 150,000 to 200,000 distinct CDR3 sequences, just under 9.5% of them singletons. This clonotype was counted only a few times. No antigen is known for it. This TCR derives from a woman under 30 with Graves' hyperthyroidism that later progressed to Graves' ophthalmopathy. Specimen: blood. The V call is TRBV9, the J call TRBJ2-7; 8 nucleotides match TRBD2. CDR3: CASSPGGGVGYEQYF. The CDR3 DNA follows: TGTGCCAGCAGCCCCGGGGGGGGTGTGGGCTACGAGCAGTACTTC.